A selection of T cell receptor beta chains follows, all from one sample in a study of T cells in Graves' hyperthyroidism and ophthalmopathy. In TCRdb, the multiplex PCR reads were re-called with MiXCR into one record per CDR3 protein. This sample has about 720,000 distinct CDR3 sequences; approximately 19% occur once, and the top ten carry approximately 15%. The sequenced sample was blood. Receptor source: a woman aged 50 to 65 with Graves' hyperthyroidism that later progressed to Graves' ophthalmopathy. Each CDR3 is given with its conserved first and last residue. D genes are given only for firm matches. Clone sizes are given selectively: once, few, many, or a class where the clone is expanded.

j_call: TRBJ2-1; clone_size: few; v_call: TRBV19; d_call: -; cdr3_aa: CASKGDGYNEQFF; cdr3_nt: TGTGCCAGTAAGGGGGACGGCTACAATGAGCAGTTCTTC
j_call: TRBJ1-2; clone_size: few; v_call: TRBV5-1; d_call: -; cdr3_aa: CASSLGSTAHYGYTF; cdr3_nt: TGCGCCAGCAGCTTGGGTTCGACAGCACACTATGGCTACACCTTC
j_call: TRBJ2-1; clone_size: -; v_call: TRBV27; d_call: -; cdr3_aa: CASSYGVGNEQFF; cdr3_nt: TGTGCCAGCAGTTATGGGGTGGGCAATGAGCAGTTCTTC
j_call: TRBJ1-4; clone_size: few; v_call: TRBV4-2; d_call: -; cdr3_aa: CASSQEATTNEKLFF; cdr3_nt: TGTGCCAGCAGCCAAGAAGCCACGACTAATGAAAAACTGTTTTTT
j_call: TRBJ1-6; clone_size: -; v_call: TRBV7-4; d_call: -; cdr3_aa: CASSQGHGGSPLHF; cdr3_nt: TGTGCCAGCAGCCAGGGACACGGAGGGTCACCCCTCCACTTT
j_call: TRBJ2-7; clone_size: -; v_call: TRBV9; d_call: -; cdr3_aa: CASSVDSLYEQYF; cdr3_nt: TGTGCCAGCAGCGTAGATTCCCTCTACGAGCAGTACTTC
j_call: TRBJ1-4; clone_size: -; v_call: TRBV28; d_call: TRBD1; cdr3_aa: CASSDWDRGNEKLFF; cdr3_nt: TGTGCCAGCAGTGATTGGGACAGAGGAAATGAAAAACTGTTTTTT
j_call: TRBJ1-5; clone_size: -; v_call: TRBV6-4; d_call: -; cdr3_aa: CASSAGWRAQHF; cdr3_nt: TGTGCCAGCAGTGCCGGGTGGCGGGCCCAGCATTTT
j_call: TRBJ1-5; clone_size: -; v_call: TRBV6-1; d_call: -; cdr3_aa: CASSEMGGTGNQPQHF; cdr3_nt: TGTGCCAGCAGTGAAATGGGGGGTACGGGCAATCAGCCCCAGCATTTT
j_call: TRBJ2-1; clone_size: few; v_call: TRBV5-6; d_call: TRBD1; cdr3_aa: CASSPGGQGGDEQFF; cdr3_nt: TGTGCCAGCAGCCCTGGGGGACAGGGCGGGGATGAGCAGTTCTTC
j_call: TRBJ2-3; clone_size: -; v_call: TRBV5-1; d_call: -; cdr3_aa: CASSRDKRDTDTQYF; cdr3_nt: TGCGCCAGCAGCCGAGATAAGAGGGACACAGATACGCAGTATTTT
j_call: TRBJ2-7; clone_size: -; v_call: TRBV4-1; d_call: -; cdr3_aa: CASSQWRGSYEQYF; cdr3_nt: TGCGCCAGCAGCCAATGGCGGGGATCCTACGAGCAGTACTTC
j_call: TRBJ2-3; clone_size: -; v_call: TRBV5-5; d_call: -; cdr3_aa: CASSFPQGTSDTQYF; cdr3_nt: TGTGCCAGCAGCTTCCCCCAGGGGACTTCAGATACGCAGTATTTT
j_call: TRBJ1-6; clone_size: many; v_call: TRBV5-6; d_call: -; cdr3_aa: CASSLRLSRISYNSPLHF; cdr3_nt: TGTGCCAGCAGCTTGCGGCTCTCTAGGATCTCCTATAATTCACCCCTCCACTTT
j_call: TRBJ2-7; clone_size: -; v_call: TRBV6-5; d_call: -; cdr3_aa: CASSYSGTALDYEQYF; cdr3_nt: TGTGCCAGCAGTTACTCGGGGACGGCCCTGGACTACGAGCAGTACTTC
j_call: TRBJ2-7; clone_size: -; v_call: TRBV20-1; d_call: TRBD1; cdr3_aa: CSARPGTGGTEQYF; cdr3_nt: TGCAGTGCCAGGCCGGGGACAGGGGGCACCGAGCAGTACTTC
j_call: TRBJ1-3; clone_size: -; v_call: TRBV9; d_call: -; cdr3_aa: CASSVAGRHGGNTIYF; cdr3_nt: TGTGCCAGCAGCGTAGCGGGTCGTCATGGGGGAAACACCATATATTTT
j_call: TRBJ2-5; clone_size: many; v_call: TRBV3-1; d_call: TRBD2; cdr3_aa: CASSQSETSPETQYF; cdr3_nt: TGTGCCAGCAGCCAATCTGAGACTAGCCCGGAGACCCAGTACTTC
j_call: TRBJ1-5; clone_size: -; v_call: TRBV7-2; d_call: -; cdr3_aa: CASSLSGATNQPQHF; cdr3_nt: TGTGCCAGCAGCTTATCGGGGGCAACCAATCAGCCCCAGCATTTT
j_call: TRBJ1-1; clone_size: -; v_call: TRBV7-9; d_call: -; cdr3_aa: CASSLVLAAAEAFF; cdr3_nt: TGTGCCAGCAGCTTAGTACTTGCCGCGGCTGAAGCTTTCTTT
j_call: TRBJ1-1; clone_size: many; v_call: TRBV2; d_call: -; cdr3_aa: CASSVMTLMNTEAFF; cdr3_nt: TGTGCCAGCAGTGTCATGACCCTGATGAACACTGAAGCTTTCTTT
j_call: TRBJ2-1; clone_size: few; v_call: TRBV6-5; d_call: -; cdr3_aa: CASSYMDNEQFF; cdr3_nt: TGTGCCAGCAGTTACATGGACAATGAGCAGTTCTTC
j_call: TRBJ2-7; clone_size: -; v_call: TRBV7-9; d_call: -; cdr3_aa: CASSQNSGPSSYEQYF; cdr3_nt: TGTGCCAGCAGCCAAAACAGCGGGCCGAGCTCCTACGAGCAGTACTTC
j_call: TRBJ2-6; clone_size: few; v_call: TRBV2; d_call: -; cdr3_aa: CASSKGLSSGANVLTF; cdr3_nt: TGTGCCAGCAGTAAGGGACTGTCCTCTGGGGCCAACGTCCTGACTTTC
j_call: TRBJ2-7; clone_size: many; v_call: TRBV20-1; d_call: TRBD1; cdr3_aa: CSACSGTGGDEQYF; cdr3_nt: TGCAGTGCCTGCTCCGGGACAGGGGGCGACGAGCAGTACTTC
j_call: TRBJ1-1; clone_size: -; v_call: TRBV28; d_call: TRBD1; cdr3_aa: CASSVGQGSTEAFF; cdr3_nt: TGTGCCAGCAGTGTAGGACAGGGGAGCACTGAAGCTTTCTTT
j_call: TRBJ1-1; clone_size: many; v_call: TRBV20-1; d_call: TRBD1; cdr3_aa: CSARALGGIEAEAFF; cdr3_nt: TGCAGTGCTAGAGCACTAGGGGGCATCGAGGCTGAAGCTTTCTTT
j_call: TRBJ1-6; clone_size: -; v_call: TRBV9; d_call: -; cdr3_aa: CASSADSPTPLHF; cdr3_nt: TGTGCCAGCAGCGCGGACAGCCCTACACCCCTCCACTTT
j_call: TRBJ2-5; clone_size: -; v_call: TRBV6-6; d_call: -; cdr3_aa: CASSYSTGTRETQYF; cdr3_nt: TGTGCCAGCAGTTACTCCACAGGGACCAGGGAGACCCAGTACTTC
j_call: TRBJ1-5; clone_size: -; v_call: TRBV19; d_call: -; cdr3_aa: CASAPDQSAWPQHF; cdr3_nt: TGTGCCAGCGCCCCCGACCAGTCCGCATGGCCCCAGCATTTT
j_call: TRBJ2-7; clone_size: many; v_call: TRBV7-2; d_call: -; cdr3_aa: CASSIAADRREQYF; cdr3_nt: TGTGCCAGCAGCATAGCGGCCGACAGGCGCGAGCAGTACTTC
j_call: TRBJ2-3; clone_size: -; v_call: TRBV9; d_call: -; cdr3_aa: CASSVRLGSTDTQYF; cdr3_nt: TGTGCCAGCAGCGTAAGACTAGGAAGCACAGATACGCAGTATTTT
j_call: TRBJ2-4; clone_size: -; v_call: TRBV6-1; d_call: -; cdr3_aa: CASSESRGFGIQYF; cdr3_nt: TGTGCCAGCAGTGAGTCCAGGGGATTTGGCATTCAGTACTTC
j_call: TRBJ2-5; clone_size: -; v_call: TRBV20-1; d_call: -; cdr3_aa: CSATWDSRPQETQYF; cdr3_nt: TGCAGTGCTACATGGGACTCGAGACCGCAAGAGACCCAGTACTTC
j_call: TRBJ2-5; clone_size: many; v_call: TRBV5-1; d_call: TRBD2; cdr3_aa: CASSGLAGGSQETQYF; cdr3_nt: TGCGCCAGCTCCGGACTAGCGGGGGGCTCCCAAGAGACCCAGTACTTC
j_call: TRBJ2-5; clone_size: -; v_call: TRBV13; d_call: TRBD2; cdr3_aa: CASHTSGGVQETQYF; cdr3_nt: TGTGCCAGCCATACTAGCGGGGGGGTCCAAGAGACCCAGTACTTC
j_call: TRBJ1-6; clone_size: few; v_call: TRBV6-1; d_call: -; cdr3_aa: CASSEGRGSHIDSPLHF; cdr3_nt: TGTGCCAGCAGTGAAGGAAGGGGATCGCATATTGATTCACCCCTCCACTTT
j_call: TRBJ2-5; clone_size: -; v_call: TRBV19; d_call: -; cdr3_aa: CASSTGIGTRETQYF; cdr3_nt: TGTGCCAGTAGTACCGGAATCGGGACGCGGGAGACCCAGTACTTC
j_call: TRBJ2-1; clone_size: many; v_call: TRBV2; d_call: TRBD2; cdr3_aa: CASTALSGGYNEQFF; cdr3_nt: TGTGCCAGCACCGCCTTAAGCGGGGGGTACAATGAGCAGTTCTTC
j_call: TRBJ2-7; clone_size: -; v_call: TRBV20-1; d_call: -; cdr3_aa: CSAPFTRGYEQYF; cdr3_nt: TGCAGTGCCCCTTTCACAAGGGGCTACGAGCAGTACTTC
j_call: TRBJ2-7; clone_size: -; v_call: TRBV7-2; d_call: TRBD2; cdr3_aa: CASSLMGGPLYEQYF; cdr3_nt: TGTGCCAGCAGCTTAATGGGAGGGCCCCTCTACGAGCAGTACTTC
j_call: TRBJ2-5; clone_size: many; v_call: TRBV11-2; d_call: TRBD2; cdr3_aa: CASSWDTFGTSGKETQYF; cdr3_nt: TGTGCCAGCAGCTGGGACACTTTCGGGACTAGCGGTAAAGAGACCCAGTACTTC
j_call: TRBJ2-3; clone_size: many; v_call: TRBV3-1; d_call: TRBD2; cdr3_aa: CASSQEGRRGTLTDTQYF; cdr3_nt: TGTGCCAGCAGCCAAGAGGGGCGGCGGGGGACTCTCACAGATACGCAGTATTTT
j_call: TRBJ2-1; clone_size: -; v_call: TRBV20-1; d_call: -; cdr3_aa: CSARDWRVGYNEQFF; cdr3_nt: TGCAGTGCTAGAGATTGGAGAGTCGGGTACAATGAGCAGTTCTTC
j_call: TRBJ1-6; clone_size: -; v_call: TRBV7-3; d_call: TRBD1; cdr3_aa: CASSLSPSQMGQINSPLHF; cdr3_nt: TGTGCCAGCAGCTTAAGTCCCTCCCAAATGGGACAGATAAATTCACCCCTCCACTTT
j_call: TRBJ1-5; clone_size: many; v_call: TRBV6-5; d_call: -; cdr3_aa: CASSYSGPVYSNQPQHF; cdr3_nt: TGTGCCAGCAGTTACAGTGGCCCGGTTTATAGCAATCAGCCCCAGCATTTT
j_call: TRBJ2-7; clone_size: many; v_call: TRBV4-1; d_call: -; cdr3_aa: CASSQERAGTQVAYEQYF; cdr3_nt: TGCGCCAGCAGCCAAGAGCGCGCCGGGACCCAGGTCGCCTACGAGCAGTACTTC
j_call: TRBJ2-3; clone_size: few; v_call: TRBV6-2/TRBV6-3; d_call: TRBD1; cdr3_aa: CASSQGQGAIQSTDTQYF; cdr3_nt: TGTGCCAGCAGTCAGGGACAGGGGGCCATCCAGAGCACAGATACGCAGTATTTT
j_call: TRBJ1-1; clone_size: many; v_call: TRBV5-1; d_call: TRBD1; cdr3_aa: CASSLAGTGSSEAFF; cdr3_nt: TGCGCCAGCAGCTTGGCCGGGACAGGATCTTCTGAAGCTTTCTTT